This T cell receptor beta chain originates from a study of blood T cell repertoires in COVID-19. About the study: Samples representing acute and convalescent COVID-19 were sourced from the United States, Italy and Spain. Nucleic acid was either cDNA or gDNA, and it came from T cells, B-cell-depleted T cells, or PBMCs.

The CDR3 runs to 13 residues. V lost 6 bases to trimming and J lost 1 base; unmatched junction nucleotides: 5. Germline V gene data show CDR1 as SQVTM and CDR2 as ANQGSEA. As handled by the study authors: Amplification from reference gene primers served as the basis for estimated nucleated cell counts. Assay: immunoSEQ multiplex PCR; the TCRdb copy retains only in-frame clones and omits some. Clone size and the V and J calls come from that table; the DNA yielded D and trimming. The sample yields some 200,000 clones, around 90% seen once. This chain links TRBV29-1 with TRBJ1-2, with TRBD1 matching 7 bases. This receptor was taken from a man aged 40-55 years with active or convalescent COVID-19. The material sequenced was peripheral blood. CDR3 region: CSVTGELNYGYTF. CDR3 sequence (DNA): TGCAGCGTAACAGGGGAGCTTAACTATGGCTACACCTTC.